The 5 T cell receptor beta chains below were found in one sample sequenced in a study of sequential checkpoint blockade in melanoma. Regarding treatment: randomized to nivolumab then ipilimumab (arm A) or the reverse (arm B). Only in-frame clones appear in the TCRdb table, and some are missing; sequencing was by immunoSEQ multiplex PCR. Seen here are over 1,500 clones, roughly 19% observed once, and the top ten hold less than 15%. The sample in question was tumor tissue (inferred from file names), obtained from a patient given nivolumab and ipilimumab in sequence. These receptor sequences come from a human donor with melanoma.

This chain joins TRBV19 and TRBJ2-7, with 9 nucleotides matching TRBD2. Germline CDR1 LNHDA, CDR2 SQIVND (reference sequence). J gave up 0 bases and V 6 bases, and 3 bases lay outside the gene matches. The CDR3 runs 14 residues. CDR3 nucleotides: TGTGCCAGTAGGCGGGGGGGAGGCTCCTACGAGCAGTACTTC. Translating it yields CASRRGGGSYEQYF.

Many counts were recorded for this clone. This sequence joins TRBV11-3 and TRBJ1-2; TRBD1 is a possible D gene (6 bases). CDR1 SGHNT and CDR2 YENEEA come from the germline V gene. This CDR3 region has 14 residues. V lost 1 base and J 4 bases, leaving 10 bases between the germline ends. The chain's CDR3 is CASSLGGHVYGYTF. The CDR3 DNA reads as TGTGCCAGCAGCTTAGGGGGGCACGTCTATGGCTACACCTTC.

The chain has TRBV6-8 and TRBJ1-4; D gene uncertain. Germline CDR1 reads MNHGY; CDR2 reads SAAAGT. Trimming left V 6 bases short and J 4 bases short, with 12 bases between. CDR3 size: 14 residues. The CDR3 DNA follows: TGTGCCAGCAGCTCAACGGGATTTAATGAAAAACTGTTTTTT. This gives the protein CASSSTGFNEKLFF.

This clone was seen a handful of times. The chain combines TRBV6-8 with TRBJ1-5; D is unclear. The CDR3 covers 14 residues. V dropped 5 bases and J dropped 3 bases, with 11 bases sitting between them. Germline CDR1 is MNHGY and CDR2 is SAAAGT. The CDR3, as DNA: TGTGCCAGCAGTGAGGGATCCTTCAATCAGCCCCAGCATTTT. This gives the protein CASSEGSFNQPQHF.

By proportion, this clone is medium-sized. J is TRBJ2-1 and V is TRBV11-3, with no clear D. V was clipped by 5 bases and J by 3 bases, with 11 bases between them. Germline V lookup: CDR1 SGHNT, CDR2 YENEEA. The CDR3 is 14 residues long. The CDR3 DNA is TGTGCCAGCAGCCCGCACCTTGGCTACAATGAGCAGTTCTTC. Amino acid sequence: CASSPHLGYNEQFF.